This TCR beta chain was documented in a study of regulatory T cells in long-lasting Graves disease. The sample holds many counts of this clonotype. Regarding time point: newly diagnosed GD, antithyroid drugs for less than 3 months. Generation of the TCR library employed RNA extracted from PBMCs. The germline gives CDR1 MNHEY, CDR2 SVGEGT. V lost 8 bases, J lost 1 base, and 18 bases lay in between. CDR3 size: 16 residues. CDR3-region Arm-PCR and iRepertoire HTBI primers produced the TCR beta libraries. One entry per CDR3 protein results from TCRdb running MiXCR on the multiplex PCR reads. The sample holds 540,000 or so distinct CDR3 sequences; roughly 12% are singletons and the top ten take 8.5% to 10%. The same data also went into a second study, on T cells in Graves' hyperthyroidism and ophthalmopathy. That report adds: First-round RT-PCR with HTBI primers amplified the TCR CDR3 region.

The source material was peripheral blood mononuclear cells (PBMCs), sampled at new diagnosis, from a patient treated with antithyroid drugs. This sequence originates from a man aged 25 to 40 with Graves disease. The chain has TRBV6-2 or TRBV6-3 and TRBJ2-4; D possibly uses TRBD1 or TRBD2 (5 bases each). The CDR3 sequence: CASSDGATGAKNIQYF. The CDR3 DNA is TGTGCCAGCTCAGACGGGGCAACTGGGGCCAAAAACATTCAGTACTTC.